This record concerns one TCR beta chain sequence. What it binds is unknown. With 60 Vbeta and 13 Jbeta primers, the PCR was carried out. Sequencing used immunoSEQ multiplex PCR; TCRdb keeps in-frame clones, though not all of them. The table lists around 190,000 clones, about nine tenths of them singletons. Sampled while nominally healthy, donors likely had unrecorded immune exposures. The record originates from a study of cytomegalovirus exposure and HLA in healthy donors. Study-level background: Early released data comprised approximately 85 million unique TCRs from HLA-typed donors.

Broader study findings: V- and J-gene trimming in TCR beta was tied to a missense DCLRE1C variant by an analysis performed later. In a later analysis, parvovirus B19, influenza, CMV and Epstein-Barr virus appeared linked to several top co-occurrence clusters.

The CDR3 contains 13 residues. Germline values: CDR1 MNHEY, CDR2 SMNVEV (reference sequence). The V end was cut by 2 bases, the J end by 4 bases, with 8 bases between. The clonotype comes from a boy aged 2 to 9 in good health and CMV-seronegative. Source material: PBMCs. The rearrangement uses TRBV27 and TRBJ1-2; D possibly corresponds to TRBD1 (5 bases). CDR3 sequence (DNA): TGTGCCAGCAGTTTAGACAGTCGCTATGGCTACACCTTC. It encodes CASSLDSRYGYTF.